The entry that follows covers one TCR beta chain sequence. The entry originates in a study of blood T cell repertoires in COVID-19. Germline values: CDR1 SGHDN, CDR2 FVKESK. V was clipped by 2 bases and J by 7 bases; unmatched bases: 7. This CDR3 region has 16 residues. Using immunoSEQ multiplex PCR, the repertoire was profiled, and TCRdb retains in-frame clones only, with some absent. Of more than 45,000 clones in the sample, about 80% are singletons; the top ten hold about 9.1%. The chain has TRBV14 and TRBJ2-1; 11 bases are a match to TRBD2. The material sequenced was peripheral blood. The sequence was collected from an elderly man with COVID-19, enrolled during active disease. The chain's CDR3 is CASSQLIAGGRNEQFF. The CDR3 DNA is TGTGCCAGCAGCCAATTGATAGCGGGAGGGAGGAATGAGCAGTTCTTC.